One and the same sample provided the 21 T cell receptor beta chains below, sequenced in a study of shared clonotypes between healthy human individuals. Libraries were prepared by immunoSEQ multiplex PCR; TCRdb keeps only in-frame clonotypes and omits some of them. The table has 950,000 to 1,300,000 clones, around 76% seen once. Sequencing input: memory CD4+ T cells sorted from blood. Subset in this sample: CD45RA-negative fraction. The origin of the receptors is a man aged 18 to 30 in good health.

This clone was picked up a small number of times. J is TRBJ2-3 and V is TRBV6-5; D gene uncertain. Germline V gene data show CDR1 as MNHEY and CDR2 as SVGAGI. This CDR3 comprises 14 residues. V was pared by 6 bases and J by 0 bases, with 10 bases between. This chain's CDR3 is CASSYMDSTDTQYF. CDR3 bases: TGTGCCAGCAGCTACATGGACAGCACAGATACGCAGTATTTT.

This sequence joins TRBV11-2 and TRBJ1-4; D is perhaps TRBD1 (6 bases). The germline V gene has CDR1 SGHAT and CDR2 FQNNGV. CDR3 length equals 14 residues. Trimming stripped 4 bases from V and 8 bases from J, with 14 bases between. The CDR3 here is CASSYGRGREKLFF. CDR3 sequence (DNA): TGTGCCAGCAGCTACGGCAGGGGACGAGAAAAACTGTTTTTT.

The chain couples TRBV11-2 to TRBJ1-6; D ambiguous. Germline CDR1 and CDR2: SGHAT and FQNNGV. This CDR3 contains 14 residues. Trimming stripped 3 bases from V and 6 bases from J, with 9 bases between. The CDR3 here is CASSFKQLNSPLHF. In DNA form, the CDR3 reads TGTGCCAGCAGCTTCAAACAGCTTAATTCACCCCTCCACTTT.

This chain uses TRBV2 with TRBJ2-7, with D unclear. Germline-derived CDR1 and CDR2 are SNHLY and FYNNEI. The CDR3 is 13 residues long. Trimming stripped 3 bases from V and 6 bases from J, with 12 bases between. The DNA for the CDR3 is TGTGCCAGCAGTGAGGGCCTAGTTGGCGAGCAGTACTTC. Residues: CASSEGLVGEQYF.

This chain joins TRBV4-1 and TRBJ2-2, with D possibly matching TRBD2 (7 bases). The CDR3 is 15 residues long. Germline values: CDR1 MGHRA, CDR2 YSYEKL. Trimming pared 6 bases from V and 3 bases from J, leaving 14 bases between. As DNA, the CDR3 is TGCGCCAGCAGGAGGGGGGGAATTTACACCGGGGAGCTGTTTTTT. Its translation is CASRRGGIYTGELFF.

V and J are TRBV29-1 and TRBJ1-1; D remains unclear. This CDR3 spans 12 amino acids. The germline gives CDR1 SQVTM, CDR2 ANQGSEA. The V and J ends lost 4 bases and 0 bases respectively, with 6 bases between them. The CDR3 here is CSVVWMNTEAFF. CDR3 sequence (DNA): TGCAGCGTTGTATGGATGAACACTGAAGCTTTCTTT.

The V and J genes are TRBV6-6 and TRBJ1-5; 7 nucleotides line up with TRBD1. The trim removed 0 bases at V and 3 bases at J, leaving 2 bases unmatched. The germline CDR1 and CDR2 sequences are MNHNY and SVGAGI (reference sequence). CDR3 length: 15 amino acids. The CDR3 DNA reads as TGTGCCAGCAGTTACTCCGGACAGGACAATCAGCCCCAGCATTTT. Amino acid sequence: CASSYSGQDNQPQHF.

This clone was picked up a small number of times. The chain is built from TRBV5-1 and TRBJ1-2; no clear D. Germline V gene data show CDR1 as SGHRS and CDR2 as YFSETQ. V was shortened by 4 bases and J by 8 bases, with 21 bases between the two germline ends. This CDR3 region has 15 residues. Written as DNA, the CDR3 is TGCGCCAGCAGCCCGTCTGTAGGGCCGGGTGAGGGCTACACCTTC. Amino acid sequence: CASSPSVGPGEGYTF.

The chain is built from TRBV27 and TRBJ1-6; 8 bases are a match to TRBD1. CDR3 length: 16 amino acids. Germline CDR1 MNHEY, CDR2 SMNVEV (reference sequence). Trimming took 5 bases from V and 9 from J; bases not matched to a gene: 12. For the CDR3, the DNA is TGTGCCAGCAGTAGGGACCCGCAGGGGGCGGTTTCACCCCTCCACTTT. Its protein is CASSRDPQGAVSPLHF.

This CDR3 reads CASTPLAGGTSTDTQYF. CDR3 nucleotide sequence: TGCGCCAGCACCCCGCTAGCGGGAGGAACTAGCACAGATACGCAGTATTTT. The rearrangement uses TRBV5-1 and TRBJ2-3, with 11 bases fitting TRBD2. The junction had 9 bases not matched to a gene; V was cut back by 6 bases and J by 0 bases. There are 17 residues in the CDR3. The germline V gene has CDR1 SGHRS and CDR2 YFSETQ.

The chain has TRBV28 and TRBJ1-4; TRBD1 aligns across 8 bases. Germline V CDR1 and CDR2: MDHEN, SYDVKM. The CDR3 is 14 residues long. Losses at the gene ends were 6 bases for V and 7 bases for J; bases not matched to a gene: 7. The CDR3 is CASSETGVSEKLFF. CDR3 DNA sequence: TGTGCCAGCAGCGAGACAGGGGTTAGTGAAAAACTGTTTTTT.

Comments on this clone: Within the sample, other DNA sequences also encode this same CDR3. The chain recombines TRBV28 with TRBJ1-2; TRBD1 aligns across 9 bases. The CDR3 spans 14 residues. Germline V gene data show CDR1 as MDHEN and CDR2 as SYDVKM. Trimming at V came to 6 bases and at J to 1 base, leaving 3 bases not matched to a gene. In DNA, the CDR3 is TGTGCCAGCAGCCTGGGACAGGGTAACTATGGCTACACCTTC. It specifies CASSLGQGNYGYTF.

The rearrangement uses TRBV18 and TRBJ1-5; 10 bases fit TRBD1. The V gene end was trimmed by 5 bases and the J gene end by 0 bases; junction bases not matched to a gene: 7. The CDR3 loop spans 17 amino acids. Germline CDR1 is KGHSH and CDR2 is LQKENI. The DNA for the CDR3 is TGTGCCAGCTCAGGGGGACAGGGGCTGACTAGCAATCAGCCCCAGCATTTT. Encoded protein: CASSGGQGLTSNQPQHF.

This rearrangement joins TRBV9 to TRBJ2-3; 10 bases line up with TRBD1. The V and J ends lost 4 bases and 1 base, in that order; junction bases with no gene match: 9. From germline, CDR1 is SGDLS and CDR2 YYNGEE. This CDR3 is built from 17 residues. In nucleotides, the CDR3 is TGTGCCAGCAGCATCAGAGGGGGGACAGGGGGCACAGATACGCAGTATTTT. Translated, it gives CASSIRGGTGGTDTQYF.

In DNA, the CDR3 is TGTGCCAGCAGCTTTGACAGGGGGGCTAACCAAGAGACCCAGTACTTC. It yields the protein CASSFDRGANQETQYF. The rearrangement joins TRBV5-6 to TRBJ2-5; 9 nucleotides align to TRBD1. The CDR3 consists of 16 residues. Germline CDR1 and CDR2: SGHDT and YYEEEE. V dropped 2 bases and J dropped 0; count of bases not matched to a gene: 5.

Here the CDR3 DNA reads TGTGCCTGGAGATCCTTGGGGGGGAATAATTCACCCCTCCACTTT. This translates into CAWRSLGGNNSPLHF. V is TRBV30 and J is TRBJ1-6, with D possibly being TRBD1 (5 bases). CDR1 GTSNPN and CDR2 SVGIG come from the germline V gene (reference sequence). V was pared by 3 bases and J by 5 bases, with 14 bases between. There are 15 residues in the CDR3.

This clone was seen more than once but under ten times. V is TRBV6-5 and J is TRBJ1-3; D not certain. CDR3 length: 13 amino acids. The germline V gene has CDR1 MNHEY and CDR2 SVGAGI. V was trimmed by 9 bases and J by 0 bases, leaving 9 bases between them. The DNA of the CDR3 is TGTGCCAGTCGAACGGTCTCTGGAAACACCATATATTTT. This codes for CASRTVSGNTIYF.

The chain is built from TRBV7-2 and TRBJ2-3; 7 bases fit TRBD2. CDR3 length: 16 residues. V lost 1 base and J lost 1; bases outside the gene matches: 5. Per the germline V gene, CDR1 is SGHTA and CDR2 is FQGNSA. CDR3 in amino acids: CASSLVGGGGTDTQYF. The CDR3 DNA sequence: TGTGCCAGCAGCTTAGTGGGCGGGGGTGGCACAGATACGCAGTATTTT.

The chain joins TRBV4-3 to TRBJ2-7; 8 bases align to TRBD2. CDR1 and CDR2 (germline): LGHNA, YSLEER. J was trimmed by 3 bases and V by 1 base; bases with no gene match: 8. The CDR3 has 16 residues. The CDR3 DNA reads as TGCGCCAGCAGCCAAGGGACTAGCCTGAGATACTACGAGCAGTACTTC. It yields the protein CASSQGTSLRYYEQYF.

The CDR3 protein is CASSFTSLTGELFF. The DNA for the CDR3 is TGTGCCAGCAGTTTTACATCACTCACCGGGGAGCTGTTTTTT. The chain uses TRBV27 and TRBJ2-2, with D unclear. The ends were cut back, 3 bases at V and 4 bases at J, with 9 bases in the middle. This CDR3 is built from 14 residues. CDR1 MNHEY and CDR2 SMNVEV come from the germline V gene (reference sequence).

This CDR3 is CASSPPGQGARTEQYF. The CDR3 DNA sequence: TGTGCCAGCAGTCCTCCGGGACAGGGGGCGCGGACCGAGCAGTACTTC. V is TRBV27 and J is TRBJ2-7; TRBD1 aligns across 12 bases. The ends lost 5 bases at V and 6 bases at J; junction bases unmatched: 11. The CDR3 covers 16 residues. CDR1 is MNHEY and CDR2 is SMNVEV in the germline V gene (reference sequence).